Described below is a single TCR beta chain sequence and its context. The antigen is unknown. Sequenced by immunoSEQ multiplex PCR; TCRdb stores in-frame clones only, minus some. This table has around 140,000 clones, 75% to 90% appearing once. The data originate from a study of T cell responses to AZD1222 COVID-19 vaccine. Study-level points and caveats: AZD1222 recipients seropositive at baseline numbered only six or seven.

Trimming removed 3 bases from V and 0 bases from J, with 9 bases in between. Germline V CDR1 and CDR2: SGDLS, YYNGEE. The CDR3 contains 15 residues. Material: peripheral blood, obtained on day 0 of AZD1222 vaccination. This clonotype was obtained from an adult in good health. V is TRBV9 and J is TRBJ2-2; the D call may be TRBD1 or TRBD2 (5 bases each). CDR3 protein: CASSAGTTNTGELFF. DNA for the CDR3: TGTGCCAGCAGCGCCGGGACGACGAACACCGGGGAGCTGTTTTTT. Drawing the rest from reference TRBV9 and TRBJ2-2, the complete variable domain is DSGVTQTPKHLITATGQRVTLRCSPRSGDLSVYWYQQSLDQGLQFLIQYYNGEERAKGNILERFSAQQFPDLHSELNLSSLELGDSALYFCASSAGTTNTGELFFGEGSRLTVL.